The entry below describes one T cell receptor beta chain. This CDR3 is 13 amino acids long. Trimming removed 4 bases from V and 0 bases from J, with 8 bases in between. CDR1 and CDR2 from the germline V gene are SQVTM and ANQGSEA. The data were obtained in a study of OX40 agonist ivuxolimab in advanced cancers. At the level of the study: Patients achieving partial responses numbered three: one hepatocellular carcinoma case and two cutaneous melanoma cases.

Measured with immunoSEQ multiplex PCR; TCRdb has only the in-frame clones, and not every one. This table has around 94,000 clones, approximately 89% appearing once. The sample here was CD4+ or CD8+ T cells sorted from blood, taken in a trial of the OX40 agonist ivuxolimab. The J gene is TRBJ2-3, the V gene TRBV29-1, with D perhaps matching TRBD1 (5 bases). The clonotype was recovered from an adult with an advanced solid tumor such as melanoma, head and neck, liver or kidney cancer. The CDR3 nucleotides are TGCAGCGTTGGACAGACCAGCACAGATACGCAGTATTTT. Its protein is CSVGQTSTDTQYF.